The next 24 T cell receptor beta chains were all read from a single sample in a study of response to subunit inactivated influenza vaccine. Using its own MiXCR run on the RT-PCR reads, TCRdb lists one record per CDR3 protein. This sample carries 500,000 or so distinct CDR3 sequences, approximately 17% of them seen once, and the ten largest clones take less than 4%. This specimen consisted of CD4+ T cells sorted from PBMCs, obtained less than 30 months after vaccination. These TCRs come from a man between 50 and 69 years old who received an inactivated influenza vaccine.

The gene calls are TRBV7-3 and TRBJ1-2, with 7 bases lining up with TRBD1. The V and J ends lost 5 bases and 4 bases, in that order; junction bases with no gene match: 7. The CDR3 spans 14 residues. CDR1 and CDR2 from the germline V gene are SGHTA and FQGTGA. CDR3 nucleotide sequence: TGTGCCAGCAGCCCCGCCGGACAGGCCTATGGCTACACCTTC. This codes for CASSPAGQAYGYTF.

The V gene is TRBV2, the J gene TRBJ1-5; a weak D match, TRBD1 (6 bases). CDR1 and CDR2 from the germline V gene are SNHLY and FYNNEI. The CDR3 has 14 residues. The ends were cut back, 3 bases at V and 6 bases at J, with 12 bases in the middle. CDR3 coding DNA: TGTGCCAGCAGTGAGTGGGGGGGGGCTCAGCCCCAGCATTTT. Protein: CASSEWGGAQPQHF.

In this sample, this clonotype turned up many times. The chain has TRBV3-1 and TRBJ1-5, with D unresolved. V was cut by 0 bases and J by 6 bases, with 9 bases left in between. Germline V gene data show CDR1 as LGHDT and CDR2 as YNNKEL (reference sequence). The CDR3 runs 14 residues. The CDR3 loop reads CASSQDPYGQPQHF. Written as DNA, the CDR3 is TGTGCCAGCAGCCAAGATCCCTATGGTCAGCCCCAGCATTTT.

The chain combines TRBV4-2 with TRBJ2-3; D call uncertain. The CDR3 is made up of 13 amino acids. Trimming pared 0 bases from V and 6 bases from J, leaving 7 bases between. Per the germline V gene, CDR1 is LGHNA and CDR2 is YNFKEQ. The CDR3 region has the DNA TGTGCCAGCAGCCAAGATAAACTGGATACGCAGTATTTT. This encodes CASSQDKLDTQYF.

This clonotype was recorded a few times. This rearrangement joins TRBV6-1 to TRBJ1-2; D call uncertain. V lost 8 bases and J lost 2, with 12 bases in between. Germline loops: CDR1 MNHNS, CDR2 SASEGT. The CDR3 length is 13 residues. The CDR3 spells CASDLRENYGYTF. CDR3 coding DNA: TGTGCCAGCGATTTGAGGGAGAACTATGGCTACACCTTC.

This chain uses TRBV6-5 with TRBJ2-7; D remains ambiguous. CDR1 MNHEY and CDR2 SVGAGI come from the germline V gene. The CDR3 consists of 13 residues. Trimming removed 4 bases at V and 3 bases at J, with 10 bases between. This chain's CDR3 is CASSFSPNYEQYF. Here the CDR3 DNA reads TGTGCCAGCAGTTTTTCTCCCAACTACGAGCAGTACTTC.

This clonotype was observed at least ten times. The chain uses TRBV29-1 and TRBJ1-4, with D tentatively TRBD1 (5 bases). Deletions cut 7 bases from V and 5 bases from J, with 14 bases between. Germline V gene data show CDR1 as SQVTM and CDR2 as ANQGSEA. The CDR3 length is 13 residues. DNA of the CDR3: TGCAGCGGATCCGGGACGGCAAATGAAAAACTGTTTTTT. The encoded protein is CSGSGTANEKLFF.

This clonotype was found a few times. The chain is built from TRBV12-3 or TRBV12-4 and TRBJ2-3, with a possible D match to TRBD2 (6 bases). The V end was cut by 7 bases, the J end by 5 bases, with 13 bases between. CDR3 length: 13 residues. DNA of the CDR3: TGTGCCAGCACGGAACTGGGGGGAGATACGCAGTATTTT. It encodes CASTELGGDTQYF.

The rearrangement links TRBV4-2 to TRBJ2-1; D perhaps matches TRBD2 (7 bases). This CDR3 spans 16 amino acids. The V gene's germline CDR1 is LGHNA and CDR2 YNFKEQ. The V end was cut by 3 bases, the J end by 8 bases, with 20 bases between. The DNA for the CDR3 is TGTGCCAGCAGCCACAAGGAGGGGGGGCCTCCCTATGAGCAGTTCTTC. It specifies CASSHKEGGPPYEQFF.

The rearrangement joins TRBV20-1 to TRBJ1-2, with 9 bases fitting TRBD1. The CDR3 is 13 amino acids. V trimming: 3 bases; J trimming: 12 bases; junction bases outside the gene matches: 11. Germline lookup yields CDR1 DFQATT and CDR2 SNEGSKA (reference sequence). The CDR3 sequence: CSASSSGTGLDTF. The CDR3 DNA reads TGCAGTGCTAGCAGTTCCGGGACAGGGCTTGACACCTTC.

This clonotype was seen only a few times. The chain combines TRBV12-3 or TRBV12-4 with TRBJ2-2; no clear D. The germline V and J ends were trimmed by 5 bases and 6 bases, with 10 bases remaining between them. The CDR3 spans 13 residues. In DNA form, the CDR3 reads TGTGCCAGCAGTACGCGAGGTGCCGGGGAGCTGTTTTTT. Translation gives CASSTRGAGELFF.

The gene calls are TRBV14 and TRBJ2-7; a possible D gene is TRBD2 (6 bases). Germline V CDR1 and CDR2: SGHDN, FVKESK. This CDR3 spans 16 amino acids. Trimming left V 0 bases short and J 1 base short, with 13 bases between. CDR3: CASSQDQGLRSYEQYF. In nucleotides, the CDR3 is TGTGCCAGCAGCCAAGATCAGGGACTGAGGTCCTACGAGCAGTACTTC.

The chain uses TRBV6-1 and TRBJ2-7, with 7 nucleotides matching TRBD1. CDR1 is MNHNS and CDR2 is SASEGT in the germline V gene. The CDR3 has 15 residues. Losses at the gene ends were 4 bases for V and 9 bases for J; bases not matched to a gene: 15. The CDR3 sequence is CASSVTRATGIGQYF. DNA for the CDR3: TGTGCCAGCAGTGTTACCCGTGCGACAGGGATCGGGCAGTACTTC.

This rearrangement joins TRBV18 to TRBJ2-7, with D possibly TRBD1 on 5 matching bases. V lost 3 bases to trimming and J lost 5 bases, with 11 bases between them. There are 13 residues in the CDR3. Germline lookup yields CDR1 KGHSH and CDR2 LQKENI. The CDR3 DNA follows: TGTGCCAGCTCACCCCAGGGCCACAACGAGCAGTACTTC. Encoded protein: CASSPQGHNEQYF.

The chain employs TRBV11-2 and TRBJ2-1; the match to TRBD2 covers 12 bases. Germline V lookup: CDR1 SGHAT, CDR2 FQNNGV. The length of the CDR3 is 14 residues. J lost 4 bases, V lost 8 bases, and 3 bases had no gene match. The chain's CDR3 is CASLAGGRYNEQFF. In nucleotides, the CDR3 is TGTGCCAGCCTAGCGGGGGGGCGGTACAATGAGCAGTTCTTC.

The chain uses TRBV12-3 or TRBV12-4 and TRBJ2-7, with a possible D match to TRBD1 (6 bases). Between the trimmed V and J ends, which lost 5 bases and 1 base, there was a span of 15 bases. This CDR3 is built from 15 residues. The CDR3 nucleotides are TGTGCCAGCAGTCTTAGGACAGTTTTGTCCTACGAGCAGTACTTC. Its protein product is CASSLRTVLSYEQYF.

This chain connects TRBV28 to TRBJ2-1, with TRBD2 matching 11 bases. This CDR3 has 16 residues. Per the germline V gene, CDR1 is MDHEN and CDR2 is SYDVKM. After removal of 2 bases from V and 8 bases from J, the junction contained 8 bases not matched to a gene. CDR3 sequence reads: CASSLELAGVRDEQFF. Written as DNA, the CDR3 is TGTGCCAGCAGTTTAGAACTAGCGGGAGTTCGCGATGAGCAGTTCTTC.

The V gene is TRBV7-2, the J gene TRBJ1-6, with D possibly being TRBD1 (5 bases). Germline V gene sequence: CDR1 SGHTA, CDR2 FQGNSA. The CDR3 sequence is 13 residues long. V lost 6 bases to trimming and J lost 5 bases, with 8 bases between them. Here the CDR3 reads CASRTADNSPLHF. The CDR3, as DNA: TGTGCCAGCAGGACAGCAGATAATTCACCCCTCCACTTT.

This clonotype was detected ten times or more. The junction does not match germline at one end; this may be a read error. This chain links TRBV5-1 with TRBJ2-7; the match to TRBD2 covers 11 bases. CDR1 is SGHRS, CDR2 YFSETQ, per germline. The CDR3 runs 15 residues. CDR3 sequence reads: CASSLAGGPSYEQYF. CDR3 bases: TGTGCCAGCAGTTTAGCGGGAGGGCCCTCTTACGAGCAGTACTTC. The whole variable domain, filled in from reference TRBV5-1 and TRBJ2-7, reads KAGVTQTPRYLIKTRGQQVTLSCSPISGHRSVSWYQQTPGQGLQFLFEYFSETQRNKGNFPGRFSGRQFSNSRSEMNVSTLELGDSALYLCASSLAGGPSYEQYFGPGTRLTVT.

This clonotype was seen a single time. The chain employs TRBV4-3 and TRBJ2-2; D is perhaps TRBD2 (6 bases). Germline values: CDR1 LGHNA, CDR2 YSLEER. The CDR3 has 16 amino acids. Trimming took 0 bases from V and 4 from J, leaving 12 bases between them. The CDR3 loop is CASSQDAAGGTGELFF. Written as DNA, the CDR3 is TGCGCCAGCAGCCAAGATGCGGCCGGGGGCACCGGGGAGCTGTTTTTT.

This clonotype was seen a handful of times. This rearrangement joins TRBV24-1 to TRBJ1-1; D remains unclear. Germline CDR1 reads KGHDR; CDR2 reads SFDVKD. With 3 bases removed from V and 6 bases from J, the gap between germline ends came to 4 bases. This CDR3 has 11 residues. CDR3 protein: CATSDGAEAFF. Written as DNA, the CDR3 is TGTGCCACCAGTGATGGCGCTGAAGCTTTCTTT.

This clonotype was counted between two and nine times. The chain couples TRBV6-5 to TRBJ2-1; TRBD2 agrees at 10 bases. Germline V gene data show CDR1 as MNHEY and CDR2 as SVGAGI. J was trimmed by 4 bases and V by 4 bases; bases with no gene match: 4. The CDR3 contains 15 residues. The CDR3 nucleotides are TGTGCCAGCAGTTTGACTAGCGGGCCTTACAATGAGCAGTTCTTC. Translation: CASSLTSGPYNEQFF.

The V and J genes are TRBV18 and TRBJ2-7, with TRBD1 matching 10 bases. The germline V gene has CDR1 KGHSH and CDR2 LQKENI. This CDR3 comprises 16 residues. V dropped 2 bases and J dropped 6; count of bases not matched to a gene: 10. CDR3 in DNA: TGTGCCAGCTCACCAGACAGGGGGCTAACCGGCGCCGAGCAGTACTTC. It specifies CASSPDRGLTGAEQYF.

This chain connects TRBV20-1 to TRBJ2-7; 9 bases match TRBD1. J lost 6 bases, V lost 6 bases, and 6 bases had no gene match. CDR1 and CDR2 from the germline V gene are DFQATT and SNEGSKA (reference sequence). CDR3 length equals 12 residues. The CDR3 DNA is TGCAGTGCAAGGACAGGGGACGGCGAGCAGTACTTC. This sequence encodes CSARTGDGEQYF.